This TCR beta chain was identified during a study of metastatic and nonmetastatic thyroid tumors. TCRdb re-called the PCR reads via MiXCR. The sample holds some 2,500 clones; 25% are singletons and the top ten take around 23%. Thyroid surgery had not been preceded by any treatment in any patient. The CDR3 sequence is 18 residues long. Germline CDR1 and CDR2: MNHEY and SMNVEV (reference sequence). This clone turned up a few times. An end of the junction differs from the germline gene, which may be a read error. The sample taken for sequencing was adjacent normal tissue. The sequence came from a male donor with papillary thyroid cancer or a benign thyroid nodule (not recorded which). Some clones in this sample may be carry-over from other donors' samples. The chain employs TRBV27 and TRBJ2-5, with 12 bases identical to TRBD2. The CDR3 bases are TGTGCCAGCAGTTCCGGGCTAGCGGGAGGGAATGGCCAAGAGAACCAGTACTTC. This sequence encodes CASSSGLAGGNGQENQYF.